Listed here are 22 T cell receptor beta chains from one sample, sequenced in a study of blood T cell repertoires in COVID-19 (dated by TCRdb to about 2020). The protocol used for the library was the immunoSEQ multiplex PCR assay. As stored in TCRdb, this immuneACCESS dataset retains in-frame rearrangements with V and J assigned. A fraction of the clones does not appear; measured against another copy, unresolved V genes explain less than half of the discrepancy, and the remainder lacks a known reason. This sample lists some 260,000 clones; roughly 85% were detected once. Jointly, the top ten make up under 3.5% of the sample. What was sequenced was peripheral blood. The receptor set was obtained from a young woman with acute or convalescent COVID-19.

CDR3 protein: CASSPWARRGDEGANVLTF. CDR3 bases: TGTGCCAGCAGCCCTTGGGCGAGGAGGGGCGATGAGGGGGCCAACGTCCTGACTTTC. The rearrangement uses TRBV4-2 and TRBJ2-6, with D possibly being TRBD2 (6 bases). The CDR3 sequence is 19 residues long. Germline CDR1 and CDR2: LGHNA and YNFKEQ. Trimming pared 4 bases from V and 4 bases from J, leaving 23 bases between.

The chain joins TRBV27 to TRBJ2-5; 7 bases are a match to TRBD1. This CDR3 comprises 14 residues. Germline V lookup: CDR1 MNHEY, CDR2 SMNVEV (reference sequence). V lost 6 bases, J lost 5 bases, and 9 bases stayed unmatched. The DNA for the CDR3 is TGTGCCAGCAGGCTAACAGGGGTGGGCGAGACCCAGTACTTC. This codes for CASRLTGVGETQYF.

The chain has TRBV5-6 and TRBJ2-1; possible D gene TRBD2, 6 bases. CDR3 length equals 15 residues. Germline V CDR1 and CDR2: SGHDT, YYEEEE. V gave up 2 bases and J gave up 5 bases, with 14 bases separating them. CDR3 region: CASSFKLSGDNEQFF. The CDR3, as DNA: TGTGCCAGCAGCTTCAAGCTTTCGGGAGACAATGAGCAGTTCTTC.

This clone was seen only once. This chain joins TRBV4-3 and TRBJ1-1, with D uncertain. Germline CDR1 LGHNA, CDR2 YSLEER. V was trimmed by 0 bases and J by 1 base, leaving 9 bases between them. This CDR3 has 15 amino acids. The chain's CDR3 is CASSQDPAANTEAFF. The CDR3 nucleotides are TGCGCCAGCAGCCAAGACCCAGCGGCGAACACTGAAGCTTTCTTT.

The rearrangement joins TRBV19 to TRBJ2-7; 10 bases line up with TRBD1. This CDR3 contains 15 residues. Germline CDR1 LNHDA, CDR2 SQIVND (reference sequence). V lost 5 bases and J lost 3; bases outside the gene matches: 7. The CDR3 spells CASSLRTGGIYEQYF. The CDR3 DNA sequence: TGTGCCAGTAGTCTCCGGACAGGGGGTATCTACGAGCAGTACTTC.

This clone was picked up a small number of times. This chain links TRBV4-3 with TRBJ2-7, with 10 bases identical to TRBD1. V gave up 0 bases and J gave up 3 bases; unmatched junction bases: 5. The CDR3 is 16 residues long. Looked up from germline, CDR1 is LGHNA and CDR2 is YSLEER. The CDR3 reads CASSQEGTGVGYEQYF. The CDR3 region has the DNA TGCGCCAGCAGCCAAGAAGGGACAGGGGTCGGCTACGAGCAGTACTTC.

The rearrangement links TRBV27 to TRBJ2-7, with TRBD1 identical over 9 bases. CDR3 length equals 13 residues. Germline CDR1 is MNHEY and CDR2 is SMNVEV (reference sequence). J was trimmed by 6 bases and V by 3 bases; bases with no gene match: 3. CDR3: CASSLGTGTEQYF. As DNA, the CDR3 is TGTGCCAGCAGTTTGGGGACAGGGACCGAGCAGTACTTC.

This clone was seen more than once but under ten times. This chain joins TRBV19 and TRBJ1-5, with D hard to call. The germline V and J ends were trimmed by 2 bases and 4 bases, with 21 bases remaining between them. Germline V gives CDR1 LNHDA, CDR2 SQIVND (reference sequence). The CDR3 is made up of 18 amino acids. The CDR3 region has the DNA TGTGCCAGTAGTATAAGGACCCTACTGCCCGAGGGAAATCAGCCCCAGCATTTT. Translating it yields CASSIRTLLPEGNQPQHF.

This chain connects TRBV28 to TRBJ2-5; 11 nucleotides line up with TRBD2. The germline CDR1 and CDR2 sequences are MDHEN and SYDVKM. CDR3 length: 16 residues. V lost 3 bases, J lost 3 bases, and 6 bases stayed unmatched. CDR3 sequence reads: CASSLPSGRMEETQYF. DNA for the CDR3: TGTGCCAGCAGTTTGCCTAGCGGGAGGATGGAAGAGACCCAGTACTTC.

V and J are TRBV6-5 and TRBJ1-5; a possible D gene is TRBD1 (5 bases). Trimming shortened V by 5 bases and J by 0 bases, and 11 bases separated the two germline ends. The CDR3 is made up of 15 amino acids. Germline V lookup: CDR1 MNHEY, CDR2 SVGAGI. The CDR3 reads CASSTGPYSNQPQHF. In nucleotides, the CDR3 is TGTGCCAGCAGTACAGGCCCTTATAGCAATCAGCCCCAGCATTTT.

J is TRBJ1-2 and V is TRBV21-1. TRBV21-1 corresponds to a pseudogene. The CDR3 runs 15 residues. CDR3 sequence reads: CASSKVIRGGKGYTF. CDR3 sequence (DNA): TGTGCCAGCAGCAAAGTCATTCGCGGGGGCAAGGGCTACACCTTC.

This clone was seen ten or more times. The sample holds other DNA sequences that translate to the same CDR3. The V gene is TRBV19, the J gene TRBJ2-1; D might be TRBD2 (6 bases). CDR3 size: 14 residues. Germline V gene lookup returns CDR1 LNHDA and CDR2 SQIVND (reference sequence). Trimming pared 1 base from V and 4 bases from J, leaving 8 bases between. CDR3 region: CASSIGGDYNEQFF. CDR3 in DNA: TGTGCCAGTAGTATAGGGGGGGATTACAATGAGCAGTTCTTC.

This chain connects TRBV25-1 to TRBJ2-5, with no clear D. The ends were cut back, 6 bases at V and 5 bases at J, with 7 bases in the middle. The CDR3 runs 11 residues. The germline V gene has CDR1 MGHDK and CDR2 SYGVNS. This CDR3 is CASSSRETQYF. CDR3 nucleotide sequence: TGTGCCAGCAGCTCGCGGGAGACCCAGTACTTC.

This clone turned up a few times. The junction departs from the called germline gene at one end, perhaps through a read error. This chain connects TRBV12-3 or TRBV12-4 to TRBJ1-2; a weak D match, TRBD1 (5 bases). The CDR3 runs 12 residues. CDR3 bases: TGTGCCAGCAGCCCCGGGGGGAGGGCTGGAGCCTTC. This codes for CASSPGGRAGAF.

In this sample, this clone turned up a few times. V and J are TRBV23-1 and TRBJ2-7; 8 nucleotides agree with TRBD2. TRBV23-1 is an open reading frame whose function is uncertain. The CDR3 spans 17 residues. The junction had 10 bases not matched to a gene; V was cut back by 0 bases and J by 3 bases. The DNA of the CDR3 is TGCGCCAGCAGTCAATCCCGGGAGGGGATGTCGAACTACGAGCAGTACTTC. Translated, it gives CASSQSREGMSNYEQYF.

The J gene is TRBJ2-3, the V gene TRBV5-6; TRBD2 agrees at 9 bases. The CDR3 sequence is 16 residues long. Losses at the gene ends were 1 base for V and 2 bases for J; bases not matched to a gene: 5. Germline CDR1 is SGHDT and CDR2 is YYEEEE. The CDR3 loop reads CASSLRLAGITDTQYF. Here the CDR3 DNA reads TGTGCCAGCAGCTTGCGGCTAGCGGGGATCACAGATACGCAGTATTTT.

This clone was seen only once. The chain has TRBV5-1 and TRBJ2-3; TRBD1 agrees at 8 bases. Germline V gene data show CDR1 as SGHRS and CDR2 as YFSETQ. The trim removed 4 bases at V and 6 bases at J, leaving 16 bases unmatched. The CDR3 consists of 17 residues. CDR3 region: CASSRPRTGLRKDTQYF. CDR3 nucleotides: TGCGCCAGCAGCCGCCCCAGGACAGGGTTACGAAAGGATACGCAGTATTTT.

V usage is TRBV7-9 and J usage is TRBJ2-2, with D hard to call. The germline V gene encodes CDR1 SEHNR and CDR2 FQNEAQ (reference sequence). The CDR3 length is 16 residues. V dropped 5 bases and J dropped 0 bases, with 13 bases sitting between them. CDR3: CASSPAARANTGELFF. The CDR3 DNA follows: TGTGCCAGCAGCCCCGCGGCCCGTGCGAACACCGGGGAGCTGTTTTTT.

The V and J genes are TRBV27 and TRBJ2-2, with no clear D. Germline V CDR1 and CDR2: MNHEY, SMNVEV (reference sequence). The CDR3 spans 16 residues. Trimming shortened V by 3 bases and J by 9 bases, and 20 bases separated the two germline ends. The CDR3 DNA reads as TGTGCCAGCAGTTTTGTAAAGGCGGTAGCTGTATGGGAGCTGTTTTTT. It encodes CASSFVKAVAVWELFF.

The rearrangement uses TRBV6-5 and TRBJ2-5; D perhaps matches TRBD2 (6 bases). The CDR3 consists of 16 residues. The germline CDR1 and CDR2 sequences are MNHEY and SVGAGI. Trimming cost V 4 bases and J 5 bases, with 20 bases left between them. CDR3: CASSSLSGEGPETQYF. CDR3 in DNA: TGTGCCAGCAGTTCCCTTAGCGGAGAGGGGCCCGAGACCCAGTACTTC.

This clone has a single count. V gene TRBV11-3 combines with J gene TRBJ2-2; D is ambiguous. V was clipped by 1 base and J by 0 bases, with 3 bases between them. This CDR3 spans 14 amino acids. Germline CDR1 is SGHNT and CDR2 is YENEEA. CDR3 residues: CASSLAANTGELFF. The CDR3 DNA sequence: TGTGCCAGCAGCTTAGCGGCGAACACCGGGGAGCTGTTTTTT.

V is TRBV2 and J is TRBJ2-2, with D possibly being TRBD1 (6 bases). V was clipped by 8 bases and J by 0 bases, with 10 bases between them. From germline, CDR1 is SNHLY and CDR2 FYNNEI. The CDR3 covers 14 residues. CDR3 DNA sequence: TGTGCCAGCGGCGGACAGTCGAACACCGGGGAGCTGTTTTTT. It codes for CASGGQSNTGELFF.